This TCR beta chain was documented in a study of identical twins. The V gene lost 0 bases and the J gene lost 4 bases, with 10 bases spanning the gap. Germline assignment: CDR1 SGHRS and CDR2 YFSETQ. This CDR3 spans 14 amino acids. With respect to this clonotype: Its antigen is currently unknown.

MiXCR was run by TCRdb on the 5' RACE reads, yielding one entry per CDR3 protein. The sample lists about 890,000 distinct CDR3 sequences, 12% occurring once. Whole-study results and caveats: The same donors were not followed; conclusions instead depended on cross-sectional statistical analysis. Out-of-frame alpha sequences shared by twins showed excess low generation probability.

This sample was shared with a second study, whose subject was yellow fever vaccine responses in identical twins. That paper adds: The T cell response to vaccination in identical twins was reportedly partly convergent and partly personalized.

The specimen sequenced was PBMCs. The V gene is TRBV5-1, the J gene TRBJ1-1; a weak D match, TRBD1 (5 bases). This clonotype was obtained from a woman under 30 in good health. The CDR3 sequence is CASSLEGWPTEAFF. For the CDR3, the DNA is TGCGCCAGCAGCTTGGAGGGGTGGCCCACTGAAGCTTTCTTT.